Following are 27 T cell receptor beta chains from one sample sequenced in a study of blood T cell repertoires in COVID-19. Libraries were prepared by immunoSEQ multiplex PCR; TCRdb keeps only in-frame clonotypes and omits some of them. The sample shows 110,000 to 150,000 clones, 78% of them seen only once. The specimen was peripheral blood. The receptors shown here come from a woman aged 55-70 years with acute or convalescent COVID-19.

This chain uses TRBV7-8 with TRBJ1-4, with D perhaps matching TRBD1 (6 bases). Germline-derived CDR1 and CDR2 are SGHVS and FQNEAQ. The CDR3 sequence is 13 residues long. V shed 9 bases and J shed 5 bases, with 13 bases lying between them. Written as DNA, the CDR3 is TGTGCCAGAGGGAGACAGGTCAATGAAAAACTGTTTTTT. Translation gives CARGRQVNEKLFF. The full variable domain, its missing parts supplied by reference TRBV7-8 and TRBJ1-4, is GAGVSQSPRYKVAKRGQDVALRCDPISGHVSLFWYQQALGQGPEFLTYFQNEAQLDKSGLPSDRFFAERPEGSVSTLKIQRTQQEDSAVYLCARGRQVNEKLFFGSGTQLSVL.

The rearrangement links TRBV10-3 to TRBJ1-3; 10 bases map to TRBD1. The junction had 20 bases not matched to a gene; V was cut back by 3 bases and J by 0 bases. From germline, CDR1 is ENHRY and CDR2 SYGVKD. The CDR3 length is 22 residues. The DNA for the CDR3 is TGTGCCATCAGTGAATTTAGGCCCCTCCGGGACAGGGGACTTTCCTCTGGAAACACCATATATTTT. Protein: CAISEFRPLRDRGLSSGNTIYF.

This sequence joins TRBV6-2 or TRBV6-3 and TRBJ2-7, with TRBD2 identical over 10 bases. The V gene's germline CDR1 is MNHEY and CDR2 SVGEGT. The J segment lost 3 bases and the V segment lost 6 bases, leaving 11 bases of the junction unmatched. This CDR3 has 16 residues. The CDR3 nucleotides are TGTGCCAGCAGCTTAATGCCTCTAGCGGGAGACTACGAGCAGTACTTC. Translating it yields CASSLMPLAGDYEQYF.

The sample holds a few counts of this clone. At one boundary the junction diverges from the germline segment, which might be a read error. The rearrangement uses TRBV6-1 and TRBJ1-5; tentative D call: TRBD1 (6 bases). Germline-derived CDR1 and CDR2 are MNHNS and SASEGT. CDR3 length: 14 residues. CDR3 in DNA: TGTGCCAGCAGCGAAGGACAGTACAATCAGCCCCAGCATTTT. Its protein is CASSEGQYNQPQHF.

The CDR3 reads CASSDYPTDTQYF. In nucleotides, the CDR3 is TGTGCCAGTAGCGACTATCCAACAGATACGCAGTATTTT. This chain links TRBV19 with TRBJ2-3; possibly TRBD2 for D (5 bases). Germline V gives CDR1 LNHDA, CDR2 SQIVND (reference sequence). This CDR3 has 13 amino acids. V dropped 6 bases and J dropped 3 bases, with 10 bases sitting between them.

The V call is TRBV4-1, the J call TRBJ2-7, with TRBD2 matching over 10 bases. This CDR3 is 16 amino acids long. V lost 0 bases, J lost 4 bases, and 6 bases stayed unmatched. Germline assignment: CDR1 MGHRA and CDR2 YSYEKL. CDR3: CASSQDGAGGGYEQYF. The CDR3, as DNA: TGCGCCAGCAGCCAAGATGGAGCGGGAGGGGGATACGAGCAGTACTTC.

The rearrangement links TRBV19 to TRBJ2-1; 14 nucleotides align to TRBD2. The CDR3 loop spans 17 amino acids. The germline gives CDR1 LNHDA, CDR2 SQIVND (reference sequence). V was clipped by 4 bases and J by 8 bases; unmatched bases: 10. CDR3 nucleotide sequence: TGTGCCAGTAGTAGACTACCGGGACTAGCGGGAGACTATGAGCAGTTCTTC. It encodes CASSRLPGLAGDYEQFF.

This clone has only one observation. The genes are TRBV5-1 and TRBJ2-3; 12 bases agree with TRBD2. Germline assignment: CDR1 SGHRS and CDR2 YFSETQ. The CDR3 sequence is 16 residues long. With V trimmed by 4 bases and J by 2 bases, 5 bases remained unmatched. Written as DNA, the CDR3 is TGCGCCAGCAGCGATCTAGCGGGAGGGCTCACAGATACGCAGTATTTT. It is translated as CASSDLAGGLTDTQYF.

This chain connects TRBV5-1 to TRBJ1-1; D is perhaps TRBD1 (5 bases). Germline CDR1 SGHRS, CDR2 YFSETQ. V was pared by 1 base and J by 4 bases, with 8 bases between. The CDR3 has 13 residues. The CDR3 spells CASSLSGGTEAFF. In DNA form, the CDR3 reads TGCGCCAGCAGCTTGTCCGGGGGCACTGAAGCTTTCTTT.

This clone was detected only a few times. The CDR3 loop is CASSETALGGYTF. CDR3 coding DNA: TGTGCCAGCAGTGAGACAGCCCTGGGAGGCTACACCTTC. The chain combines TRBV6-1 with TRBJ1-2; possible D gene TRBD1, 5 bases. Germline CDR1 and CDR2: MNHNS and SASEGT. The CDR3 totals 13 residues. V was shortened by 3 bases and J by 8 bases, with 13 bases between the two germline ends.

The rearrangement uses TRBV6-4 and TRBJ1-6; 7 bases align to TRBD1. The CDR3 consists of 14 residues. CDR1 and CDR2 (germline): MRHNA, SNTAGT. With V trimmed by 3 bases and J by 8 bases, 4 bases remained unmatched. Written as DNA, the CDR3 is TGTGCCAGCAGTGAGGTAGGGGGCTATTCACCCCTCCACTTT. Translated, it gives CASSEVGGYSPLHF.

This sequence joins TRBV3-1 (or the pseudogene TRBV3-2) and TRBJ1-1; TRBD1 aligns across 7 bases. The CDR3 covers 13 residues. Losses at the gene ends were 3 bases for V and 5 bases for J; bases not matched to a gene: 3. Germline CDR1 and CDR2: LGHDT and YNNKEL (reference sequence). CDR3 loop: CASSQTTGTEAFF. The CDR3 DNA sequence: TGTGCCAGCAGCCAGACGACAGGGACTGAAGCTTTCTTT.

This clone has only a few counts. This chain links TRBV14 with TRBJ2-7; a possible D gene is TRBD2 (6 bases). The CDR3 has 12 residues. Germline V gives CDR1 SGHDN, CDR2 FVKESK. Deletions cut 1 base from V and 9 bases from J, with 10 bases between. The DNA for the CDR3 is TGTGCCAGCAGCCAAGGGCGGACTACGCAGTACTTC. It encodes CASSQGRTTQYF.

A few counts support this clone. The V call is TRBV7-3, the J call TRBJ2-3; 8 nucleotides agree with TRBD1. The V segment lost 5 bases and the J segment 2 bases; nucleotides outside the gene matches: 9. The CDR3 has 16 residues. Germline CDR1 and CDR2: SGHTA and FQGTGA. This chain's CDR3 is CASSAGQGANTDTQYF. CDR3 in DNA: TGTGCCAGCAGCGCCGGACAGGGAGCAAACACAGATACGCAGTATTTT.

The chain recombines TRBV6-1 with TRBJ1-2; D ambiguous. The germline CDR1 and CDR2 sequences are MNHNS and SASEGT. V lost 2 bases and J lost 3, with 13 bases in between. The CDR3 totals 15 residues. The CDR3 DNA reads TGTGCCAGCAGTGAATACCGGGTGCACTACTATGGCTACACCTTC. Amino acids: CASSEYRVHYYGYTF.

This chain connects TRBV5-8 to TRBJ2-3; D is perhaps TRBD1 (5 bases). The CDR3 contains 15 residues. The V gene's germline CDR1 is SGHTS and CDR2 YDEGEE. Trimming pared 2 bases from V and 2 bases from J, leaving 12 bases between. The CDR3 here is CASSFAGKATDTQYF. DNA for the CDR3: TGTGCCAGCAGCTTCGCAGGGAAGGCCACAGATACGCAGTATTTT. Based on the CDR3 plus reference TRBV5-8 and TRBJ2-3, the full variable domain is EAGVTQSPTHLIKTRGQQATLRCSPISGHTSVYWYQQALGLGLQFLLWYDEGEERNRGNFPPRFSGRQFPNYSSELNVNALELEDSALYLCASSFAGKATDTQYFGPGTRLTVL.

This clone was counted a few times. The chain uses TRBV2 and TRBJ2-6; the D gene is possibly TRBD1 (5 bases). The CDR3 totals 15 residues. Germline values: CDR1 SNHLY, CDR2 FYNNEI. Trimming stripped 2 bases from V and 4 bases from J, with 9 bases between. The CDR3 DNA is TGTGCCAGCAGTGAAAGGGGATCGGGGGCCAACGTCCTGACTTTC. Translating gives CASSERGSGANVLTF.

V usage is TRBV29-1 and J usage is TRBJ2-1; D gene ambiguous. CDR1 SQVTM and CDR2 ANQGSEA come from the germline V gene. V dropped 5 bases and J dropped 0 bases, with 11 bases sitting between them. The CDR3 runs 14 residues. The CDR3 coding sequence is TGCAGCGTTTTACATATTGTCTCCTACAATGAGCAGTTCTTC. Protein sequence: CSVLHIVSYNEQFF.

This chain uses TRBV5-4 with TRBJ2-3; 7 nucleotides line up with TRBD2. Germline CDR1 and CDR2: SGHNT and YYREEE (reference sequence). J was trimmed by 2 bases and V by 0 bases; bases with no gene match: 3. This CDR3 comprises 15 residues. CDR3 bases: TGTGCCAGCAGCTTGGATAGCGGGCCCACAGATACGCAGTATTTT. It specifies CASSLDSGPTDTQYF.

CDR3 DNA: TGTGCCAGCAGACAGGGGACTGGGGCCAACGTCCTGACTTTC. Amino acid sequence: CASRQGTGANVLTF. This sequence joins TRBV27 and TRBJ2-6; the match to TRBD1 covers 7 bases. V lost 6 bases to trimming and J lost 2 bases; unmatched junction nucleotides: 1. CDR1 MNHEY and CDR2 SMNVEV come from the germline V gene (reference sequence). The CDR3 length is 14 residues.

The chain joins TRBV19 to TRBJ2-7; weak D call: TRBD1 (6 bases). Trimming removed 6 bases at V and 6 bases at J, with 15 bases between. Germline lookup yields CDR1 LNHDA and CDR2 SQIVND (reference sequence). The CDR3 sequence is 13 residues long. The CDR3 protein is CASSPGTIREQYF. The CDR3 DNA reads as TGTGCCAGTAGCCCCGGGACAATTCGCGAGCAGTACTTC.

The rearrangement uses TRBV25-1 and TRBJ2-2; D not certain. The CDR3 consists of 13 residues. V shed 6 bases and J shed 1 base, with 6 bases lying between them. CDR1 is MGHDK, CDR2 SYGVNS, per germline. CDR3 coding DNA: TGTGCCAGCAGACACCAGAACACCGGGGAGCTGTTTTTT. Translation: CASRHQNTGELFF.

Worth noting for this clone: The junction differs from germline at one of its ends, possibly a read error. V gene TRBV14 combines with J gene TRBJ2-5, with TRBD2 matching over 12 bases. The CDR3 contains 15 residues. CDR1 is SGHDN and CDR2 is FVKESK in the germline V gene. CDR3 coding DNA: TGTGCCAGCAGTCAAGGACTAGCGGGATACTCGACCCAGTACTTC. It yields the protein CASSQGLAGYSTQYF. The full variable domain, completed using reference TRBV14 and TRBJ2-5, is EAGVTQFPSHSVIEKGQTVTLRCDPISGHDNLYWYRRVMGKEIKFLLHFVKESKQDESGMPNNRFLAERTGGTYSTLKVQPAELEDSGVYFCASSQGLAGYSTQYFGPGTRLLVL.

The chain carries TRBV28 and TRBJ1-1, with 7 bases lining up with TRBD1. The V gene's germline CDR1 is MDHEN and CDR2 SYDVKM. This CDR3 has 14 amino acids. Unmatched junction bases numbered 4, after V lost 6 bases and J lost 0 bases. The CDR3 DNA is TGTGCCAGCAGGCCGGGACAGATGAACACTGAAGCTTTCTTT. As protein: CASRPGQMNTEAFF.

The CDR3: CASSLDASGRDHDTQYF. CDR3 nucleotide sequence: TGTGCCAGCAGCTTAGATGCTAGCGGGAGGGACCACGATACGCAGTATTTT. The V gene is TRBV7-6, the J gene TRBJ2-3; 12 nucleotides line up with TRBD2. V shed 1 base, J shed 6 bases, and the junction held 8 bases outside the gene matches. This CDR3 is 17 amino acids long. In germline, CDR1 is SGHVS, CDR2 FNYEAQ.

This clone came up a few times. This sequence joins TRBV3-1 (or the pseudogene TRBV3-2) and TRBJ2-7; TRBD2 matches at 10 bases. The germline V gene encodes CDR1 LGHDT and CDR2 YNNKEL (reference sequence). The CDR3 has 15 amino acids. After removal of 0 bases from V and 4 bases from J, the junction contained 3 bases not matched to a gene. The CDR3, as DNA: TGTGCCAGCAGCCAAGACCTAGCGGGAGTGTACGAGCAGTACTTC. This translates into CASSQDLAGVYEQYF.

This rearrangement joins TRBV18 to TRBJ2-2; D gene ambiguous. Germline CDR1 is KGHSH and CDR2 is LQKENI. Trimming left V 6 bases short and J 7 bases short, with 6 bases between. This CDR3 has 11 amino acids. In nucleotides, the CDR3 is TGTGCCAGCTCCCCGGGCGGGGAGCTGTTTTTT. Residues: CASSPGGELFF.